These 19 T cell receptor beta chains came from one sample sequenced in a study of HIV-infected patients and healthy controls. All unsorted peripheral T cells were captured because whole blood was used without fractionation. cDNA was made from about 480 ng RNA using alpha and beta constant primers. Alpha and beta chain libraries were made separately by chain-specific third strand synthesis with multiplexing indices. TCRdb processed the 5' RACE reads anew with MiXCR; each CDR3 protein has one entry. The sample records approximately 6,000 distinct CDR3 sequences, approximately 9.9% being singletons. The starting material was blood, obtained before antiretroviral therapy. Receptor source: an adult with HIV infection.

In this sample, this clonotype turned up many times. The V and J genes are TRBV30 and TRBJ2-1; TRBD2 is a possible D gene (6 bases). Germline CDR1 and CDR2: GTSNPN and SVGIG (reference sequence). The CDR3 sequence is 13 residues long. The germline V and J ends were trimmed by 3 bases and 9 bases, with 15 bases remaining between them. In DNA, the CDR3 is TGTGCCTGGAGACTGACTAGTTCCGGTGAGCAGTTCTTC. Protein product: CAWRLTSSGEQFF.

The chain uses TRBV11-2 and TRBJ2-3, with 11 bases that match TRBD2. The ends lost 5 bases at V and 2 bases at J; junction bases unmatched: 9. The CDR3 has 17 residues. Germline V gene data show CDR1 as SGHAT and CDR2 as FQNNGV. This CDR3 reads CASSLRGGLAVTDTQYF. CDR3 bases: TGTGCCAGCAGCCTAAGAGGGGGACTAGCGGTCACAGATACGCAGTATTTT. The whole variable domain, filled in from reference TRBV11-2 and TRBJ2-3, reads EAGVAQSPRYKIIEKRQSVAFWCNPISGHATLYWYQQILGQGPKLLIQFQNNGVVDDSQLPKDRFSAERLKGVDSTLKIQPAKLEDSAVYLCASSLRGGLAVTDTQYFGPGTRLTVL.

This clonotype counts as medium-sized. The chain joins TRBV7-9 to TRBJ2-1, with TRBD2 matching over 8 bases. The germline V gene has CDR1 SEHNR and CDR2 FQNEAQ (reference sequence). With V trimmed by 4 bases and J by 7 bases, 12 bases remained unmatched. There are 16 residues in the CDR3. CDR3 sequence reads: CASSSPAGRAWNEQFF. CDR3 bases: TGTGCCAGCAGCTCACCGGCCGGGAGGGCCTGGAATGAGCAGTTCTTC.

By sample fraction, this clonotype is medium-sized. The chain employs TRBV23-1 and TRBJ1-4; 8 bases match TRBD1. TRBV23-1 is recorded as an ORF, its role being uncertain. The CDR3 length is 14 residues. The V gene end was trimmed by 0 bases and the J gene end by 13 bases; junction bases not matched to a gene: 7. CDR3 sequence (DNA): TGCGCCAGCAGTCAATCGGAAGACAGGGGCGCACTGTTTTTT. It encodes CASSQSEDRGALFF.

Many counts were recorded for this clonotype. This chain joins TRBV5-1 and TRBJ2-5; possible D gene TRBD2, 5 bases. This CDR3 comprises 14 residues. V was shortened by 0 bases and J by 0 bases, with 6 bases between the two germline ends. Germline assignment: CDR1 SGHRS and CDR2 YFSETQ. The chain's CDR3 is CASSLVGNQETQYF. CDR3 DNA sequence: TGCGCCAGCAGCTTGGTCGGGAACCAAGAGACCCAGTACTTC.

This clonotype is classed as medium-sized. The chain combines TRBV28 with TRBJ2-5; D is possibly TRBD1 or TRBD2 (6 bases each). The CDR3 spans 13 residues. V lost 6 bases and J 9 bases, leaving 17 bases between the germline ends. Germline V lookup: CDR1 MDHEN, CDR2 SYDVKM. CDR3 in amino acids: CASRLSGGGPQYF. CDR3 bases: TGTGCCAGCAGATTAAGCGGTGGGGGGCCCCAGTACTTC.

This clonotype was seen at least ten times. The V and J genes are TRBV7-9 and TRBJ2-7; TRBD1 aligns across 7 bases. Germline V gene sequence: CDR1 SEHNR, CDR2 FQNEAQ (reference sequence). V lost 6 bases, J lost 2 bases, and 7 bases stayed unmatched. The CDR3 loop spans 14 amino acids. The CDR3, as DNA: TGTGCCAGCAGGTCCGACAGGGCCGCCTACGAGCAGTACTTC. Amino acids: CASRSDRAAYEQYF.

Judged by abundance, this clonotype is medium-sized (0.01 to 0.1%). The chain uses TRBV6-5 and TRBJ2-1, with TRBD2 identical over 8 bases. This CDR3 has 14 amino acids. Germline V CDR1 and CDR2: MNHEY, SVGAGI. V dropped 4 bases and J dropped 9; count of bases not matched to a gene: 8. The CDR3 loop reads CASSSQLLAAEQFF. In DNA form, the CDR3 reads TGTGCCAGCAGTTCGCAACTACTAGCGGCTGAGCAGTTCTTC.

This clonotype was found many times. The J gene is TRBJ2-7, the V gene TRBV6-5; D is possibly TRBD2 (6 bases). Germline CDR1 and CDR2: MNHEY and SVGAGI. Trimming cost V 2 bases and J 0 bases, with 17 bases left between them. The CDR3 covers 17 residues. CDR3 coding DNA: TGTGCCAGCAGTTACCAAGACCCTGCGGGGAGCTCCTACGAGCAGTACTTC. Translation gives CASSYQDPAGSSYEQYF.

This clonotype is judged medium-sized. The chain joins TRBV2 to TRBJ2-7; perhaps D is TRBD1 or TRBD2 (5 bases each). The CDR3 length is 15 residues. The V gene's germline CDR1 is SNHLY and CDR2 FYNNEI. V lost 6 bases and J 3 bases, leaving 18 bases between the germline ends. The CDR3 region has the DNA TGTGCCAGCAGGGGGGACGGGCACGTCCACTACGAGCAGTACTTC. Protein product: CASRGDGHVHYEQYF.

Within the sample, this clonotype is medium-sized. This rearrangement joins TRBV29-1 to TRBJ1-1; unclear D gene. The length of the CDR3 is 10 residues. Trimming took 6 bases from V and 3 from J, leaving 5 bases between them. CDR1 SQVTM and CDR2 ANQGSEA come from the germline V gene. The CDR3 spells CSVAHTEAFF. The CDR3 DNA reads TGCAGCGTCGCCCACACTGAAGCTTTCTTT.

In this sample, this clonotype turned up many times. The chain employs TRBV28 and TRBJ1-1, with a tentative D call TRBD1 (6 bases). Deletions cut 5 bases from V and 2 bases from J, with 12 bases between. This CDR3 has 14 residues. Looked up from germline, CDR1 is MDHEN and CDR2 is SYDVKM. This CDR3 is CASSPRTANTEAFF. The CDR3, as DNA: TGTGCCAGCAGTCCCCGGACAGCTAACACTGAAGCTTTCTTT.

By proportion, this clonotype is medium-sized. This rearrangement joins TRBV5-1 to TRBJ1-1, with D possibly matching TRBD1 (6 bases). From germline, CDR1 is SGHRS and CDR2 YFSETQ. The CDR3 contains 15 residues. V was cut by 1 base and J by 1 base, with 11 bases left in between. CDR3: CASSLTGSPNTEAFF. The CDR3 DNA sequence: TGCGCCAGCAGCTTGACAGGGAGCCCGAACACTGAAGCTTTCTTT.

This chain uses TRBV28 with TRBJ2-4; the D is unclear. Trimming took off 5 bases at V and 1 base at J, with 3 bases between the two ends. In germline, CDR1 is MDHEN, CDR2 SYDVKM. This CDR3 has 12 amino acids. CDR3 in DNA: TGTGCCAGCAGTCGGGCCAAAAACATTCAGTACTTC. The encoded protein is CASSRAKNIQYF.

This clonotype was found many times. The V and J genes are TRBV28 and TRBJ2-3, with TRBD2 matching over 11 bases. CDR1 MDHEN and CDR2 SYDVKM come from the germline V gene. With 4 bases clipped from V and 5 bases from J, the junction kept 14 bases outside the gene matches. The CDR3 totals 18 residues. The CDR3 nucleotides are TGTGCCAGCAGTTCCCCCCGACTTAGCGGGAGGGATGGAGATACGCAGTATTTT. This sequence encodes CASSSPRLSGRDGDTQYF.

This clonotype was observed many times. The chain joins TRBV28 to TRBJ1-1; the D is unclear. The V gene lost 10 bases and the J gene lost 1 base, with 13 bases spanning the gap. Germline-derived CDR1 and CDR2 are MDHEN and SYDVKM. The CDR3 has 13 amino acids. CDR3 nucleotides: TGTGCCACTGAACGGCGGCCGAACACTGAAGCTTTCTTT. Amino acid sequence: CATERRPNTEAFF.

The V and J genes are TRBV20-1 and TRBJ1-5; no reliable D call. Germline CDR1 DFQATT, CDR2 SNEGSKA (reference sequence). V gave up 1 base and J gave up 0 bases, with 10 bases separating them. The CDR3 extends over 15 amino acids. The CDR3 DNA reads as TGCAGTGCTAGAGTCGGGAGATATAGCAATCAGCCCCAGCATTTT. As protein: CSARVGRYSNQPQHF.

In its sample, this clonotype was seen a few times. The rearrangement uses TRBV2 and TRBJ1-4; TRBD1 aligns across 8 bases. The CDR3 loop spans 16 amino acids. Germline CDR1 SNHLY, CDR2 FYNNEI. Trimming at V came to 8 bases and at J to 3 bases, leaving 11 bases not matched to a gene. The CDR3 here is CASLRQGKRANEKLFF. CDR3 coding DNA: TGTGCCAGCTTAAGACAGGGGAAAAGGGCTAATGAAAAACTGTTTTTT.

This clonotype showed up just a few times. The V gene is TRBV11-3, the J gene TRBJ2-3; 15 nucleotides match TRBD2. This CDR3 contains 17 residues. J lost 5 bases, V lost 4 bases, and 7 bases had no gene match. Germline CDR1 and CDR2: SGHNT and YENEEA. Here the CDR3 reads CASSYGLAGGLGDTQYF. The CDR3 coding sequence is TGTGCCAGCAGCTACGGACTAGCGGGAGGGCTGGGAGATACGCAGTATTTT. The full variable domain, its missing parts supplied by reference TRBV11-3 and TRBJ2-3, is EAGVVQSPRYKIIEKKQPVAFWCNPISGHNTLYWYLQNLGQGPELLIRYENEEAVDDSQLPKDRFSAERLKGVDSTLKIQPAELGDSAVYLCASSYGLAGGLGDTQYFGPGTRLTVL.